Below, 19 T cell receptor beta chains from the same sample are listed, as sequenced in a study of blood T cell repertoires in COVID-19. Using immunoSEQ multiplex PCR, the repertoire was profiled, and TCRdb retains in-frame clones only, with some absent. The sample comprises some 200,000 clones, around four fifths of which are singletons, and about 15% rests with the top ten. The source material was peripheral blood. These receptors were obtained from a woman aged 65 to 85 with COVID-19, enrolled during active disease.

The chain is built from TRBV28 and TRBJ1-2, with 8 bases fitting TRBD1. CDR1 MDHEN and CDR2 SYDVKM come from the germline V gene. Trimming cost V 5 bases and J 7 bases; bases outside gene matches: 12. This CDR3 is 15 amino acids long. The CDR3 here is CASSIGTGDIGGYTF. DNA for the CDR3: TGTGCCAGCAGTATCGGGACAGGCGATATAGGTGGCTACACCTTC.

The V and J genes are TRBV6-5 and TRBJ1-2; D might be TRBD1 (6 bases). The CDR3 runs to 13 residues. Trimming pared 6 bases from V and 8 bases from J, leaving 16 bases between. Germline V CDR1 and CDR2: MNHEY, SVGAGI. This chain's CDR3 is CASRIFTGIGYTF. The DNA for the CDR3 is TGTGCCAGCAGGATTTTCACAGGGATAGGCTACACCTTC.

This clone was seen only a few times. The rearrangement uses TRBV19 and TRBJ1-6; D remains unclear. CDR3 size: 12 residues. Trimming stripped 8 bases from V and 7 bases from J, with 9 bases between. The V gene's germline CDR1 is LNHDA and CDR2 SQIVND (reference sequence). The DNA for the CDR3 is TGTGCCAGTCTCAGCAGGAATTCACCCCTCCACTTT. It is translated as CASLSRNSPLHF.

The chain employs TRBV18 and TRBJ2-3, with D perhaps matching TRBD2 (5 bases). CDR1 and CDR2 (germline): KGHSH, LQKENI. Trimming left V 4 bases short and J 2 bases short, with 13 bases between. The CDR3 covers 15 residues. CDR3 region: CASSQFRDHTDTQYF. The CDR3 DNA reads TGTGCCAGCTCACAGTTCCGGGATCACACAGATACGCAGTATTTT.

V and J are TRBV29-1 and TRBJ2-1, with 7 bases lining up with TRBD2. Unmatched junction bases numbered 2, after V lost 2 bases and J lost 7 bases. Germline V CDR1 and CDR2: SQVTM, ANQGSEA. The CDR3 loop spans 12 amino acids. CDR3 loop: CSVERGGNEQFF. The CDR3 DNA reads as TGCAGCGTTGAAAGGGGAGGGAATGAGCAGTTCTTC.

The CDR3 is CASRRGSNEQFF. The CDR3 DNA reads as TGTGCCAGCAGAAGGGGTAGCAATGAGCAGTTCTTC. This sequence joins TRBV3-1 (or the pseudogene TRBV3-2) and TRBJ2-1, with a weak D call TRBD1 (5 bases). This CDR3 comprises 12 residues. Germline V gene lookup returns CDR1 LGHDT and CDR2 YNNKEL (reference sequence). Trimming removed 6 bases from V and 6 bases from J, with 9 bases in between.

The genes are TRBV9 and TRBJ1-1, with D unresolved. V dropped 6 bases and J dropped 8 bases, with 5 bases sitting between them. The CDR3 is 9 residues long. Germline V CDR1 and CDR2: SGDLS, YYNGEE. CDR3 nucleotides: TGTGCCAGCAATCCGGAAGCTTTCTTT. This codes for CASNPEAFF. The variable domain in full, completed from reference TRBV9 and TRBJ1-1, reads DSGVTQTPKHLITATGQRVTLRCSPRSGDLSVYWYQQSLDQGLQFLIQYYNGEERAKGNILERFSAQQFPDLHSELNLSSLELGDSALYFCASNPEAFFGQGTRLTVV.

J is TRBJ1-5 and V is TRBV20-1; weak D call: TRBD1 (5 bases). The CDR3 length is 16 residues. The ends were cut back, 3 bases at V and 0 bases at J, with 15 bases in the middle. The germline V gene encodes CDR1 DFQATT and CDR2 SNEGSKA (reference sequence). The CDR3 here is CSASKGAGLSNQPQHF. CDR3 bases: TGCAGTGCTAGTAAGGGTGCGGGACTTAGCAATCAGCCCCAGCATTTT.

CDR3 loop: CASSSRVEGFTDTQYF. The CDR3 DNA reads as TGTGCCAGCAGTTCGAGAGTGGAGGGCTTCACAGATACGCAGTATTTT. V usage is TRBV28 and J usage is TRBJ2-3; weak D call: TRBD2 (6 bases). V dropped 4 bases and J dropped 2 bases, with 16 bases sitting between them. The V gene's germline CDR1 is MDHEN and CDR2 SYDVKM. This CDR3 comprises 16 residues.

This clone was picked up one time. The J gene is TRBJ1-1, the V gene TRBV7-8; maybe TRBD1 (6 bases). Trimming cost V 1 base and J 1 base, with 10 bases left between them. Germline CDR1 is SGHVS and CDR2 is FQNEAQ. There are 15 residues in the CDR3. CDR3 nucleotide sequence: TGTGCCAGCAGCTTAGTTTACAGGGAGAACACTGAAGCTTTCTTT. Protein: CASSLVYRENTEAFF.

This clone was seen more than once but under ten times. The genes are TRBV5-4 and TRBJ1-1; D unclear. The CDR3 contains 14 residues. V shed 2 bases and J shed 1 base, with 9 bases lying between them. Germline loops: CDR1 SGHNT, CDR2 YYREEE (reference sequence). CDR3 residues: CASSLSPGNTEAFF. The DNA for the CDR3 is TGTGCCAGCAGCTTATCGCCGGGGAACACTGAAGCTTTCTTT.

In this sample, this clone turned up once. The chain combines TRBV18 with TRBJ2-3; 10 nucleotides line up with TRBD1. Germline V lookup: CDR1 KGHSH, CDR2 LQKENI. The J segment lost 4 bases and the V segment lost 5 bases, leaving 12 bases of the junction unmatched. The CDR3 consists of 17 residues. The CDR3 nucleotides are TGTGCCAGCTCATCGTCTATCCGGGACAGGGGTCCAGATACGCAGTATTTT. The encoded protein is CASSSSIRDRGPDTQYF.

V usage is TRBV6-5 and J usage is TRBJ2-3, with TRBD1 matching 10 bases. The length of the CDR3 is 15 residues. V dropped 5 bases and J dropped 1; count of bases not matched to a gene: 3. CDR1 is MNHEY and CDR2 is SVGAGI in the germline V gene. For the CDR3, the DNA is TGTGCCAGCAGTCCCGGACAGGGGGGCACAGATACGCAGTATTTT. Its translation is CASSPGQGGTDTQYF.

The rearrangement joins TRBV6-5 to TRBJ1-2, with 10 bases that match TRBD1. The CDR3 spans 14 residues. Germline lookup yields CDR1 MNHEY and CDR2 SVGAGI. V trimming: 6 bases; J trimming: 4 bases; junction bases outside the gene matches: 5. The CDR3 DNA is TGTGCCAGCAGGGGGACAGGGGTCTTCTATGGCTACACCTTC. Protein: CASRGTGVFYGYTF.

The chain combines TRBV5-1 with TRBJ2-7, with 10 bases matching TRBD1. V dropped 4 bases and J dropped 6; count of bases not matched to a gene: 10. Germline CDR1 and CDR2: SGHRS and YFSETQ. The CDR3 is 15 residues long. CDR3 protein: CASSHAGTGDREQYF. In DNA form, the CDR3 reads TGCGCCAGCAGCCACGCCGGGACAGGGGATCGCGAGCAGTACTTC.

In DNA, the CDR3 is TGTGCCAGCAGTCCTGGTCCCATCTACGGCTACACCTTC. As protein: CASSPGPIYGYTF. V gene TRBV12-3 or TRBV12-4 combines with J gene TRBJ1-2; the D is unclear. The CDR3 runs 13 residues. Trimming left V 5 bases short and J 8 bases short, with 15 bases between.

The V and J genes are TRBV2 and TRBJ1-2; TRBD1 might be the D (6 bases). The CDR3 is made up of 14 amino acids. Trimming pared 7 bases from V and 4 bases from J, leaving 16 bases between. CDR1 is SNHLY, CDR2 FYNNEI, per germline. DNA of the CDR3: TGTGCCAGCACCGAGGACAGATCTCGCTATGGCTACACCTTC. Residues: CASTEDRSRYGYTF.

V is TRBV19 and J is TRBJ1-6; no definite D call. The V end was cut by 4 bases, the J end by 8 bases, with 9 bases between. The CDR3 runs 13 residues. Germline V CDR1 and CDR2: LNHDA, SQIVND (reference sequence). The CDR3 DNA sequence: TGTGCCAGTAGTACTCTACTGGATTCACCCCTCCACTTT. It specifies CASSTLLDSPLHF.

V gene TRBV6-5 combines with J gene TRBJ1-2; the D is unclear. Germline V lookup: CDR1 MNHEY, CDR2 SVGAGI. CDR3 length: 13 amino acids. Trimming took 7 bases from V and 0 from J, leaving 9 bases between them. The DNA for the CDR3 is TGTGCCAGCACCAGACAAGCTAACTATGGCTACACCTTC. Its protein product is CASTRQANYGYTF.